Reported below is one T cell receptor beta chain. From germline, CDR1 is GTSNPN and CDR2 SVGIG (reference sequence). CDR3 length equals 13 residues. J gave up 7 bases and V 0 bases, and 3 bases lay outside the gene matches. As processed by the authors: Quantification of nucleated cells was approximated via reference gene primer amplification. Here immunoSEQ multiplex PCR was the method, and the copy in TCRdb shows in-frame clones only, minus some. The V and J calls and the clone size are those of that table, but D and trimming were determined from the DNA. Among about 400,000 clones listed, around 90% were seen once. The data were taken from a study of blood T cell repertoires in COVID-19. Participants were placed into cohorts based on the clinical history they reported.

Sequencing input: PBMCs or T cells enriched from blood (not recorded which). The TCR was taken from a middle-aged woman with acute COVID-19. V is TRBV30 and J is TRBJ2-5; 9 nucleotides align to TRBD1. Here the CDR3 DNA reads TGTGCCTGGAGTGTACAGGGGGCAGCGACCCAGTACTTC. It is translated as CAWSVQGAATQYF.